The 14 T cell receptor beta chains reported below all come from one sample, sequenced in a study of a mutant IDH1 vaccine in newly diagnosed glioma. Measured with immunoSEQ multiplex PCR; TCRdb has only the in-frame clones, and not every one. Seen here are about 30,000 clones, roughly four fifths observed once, and the top ten hold approximately 19%. Time point given: baseline, week 1 (first vaccination visit). Treatment in this sample: pre-vaccination baseline after standard-of-care therapy. The sequences come from PBMCs, collected from a glioma patient treated with radiotherapy, temozolomide or both. The receptors were gathered from a man aged 25-45 years with glioma.

The chain uses TRBV7-2 and TRBJ1-2; D not certain. Per the germline V gene, CDR1 is SGHTA and CDR2 is FQGNSA. The CDR3 consists of 14 residues. Trimming removed 7 bases from V and 0 bases from J, with 12 bases in between. The CDR3 nucleotides are TGTGCCAGCACTGGAGAGGGAGCTAACTATGGCTACACCTTC. It yields the protein CASTGEGANYGYTF.

The chain couples TRBV5-5 to TRBJ1-2; D possibly corresponds to TRBD1 (5 bases). The CDR3 totals 16 residues. V was cut by 1 base and J by 4 bases, with 17 bases left in between. In germline, CDR1 is SGHKS, CDR2 YYEKEE (reference sequence). CDR3 in amino acids: CASSLFLFGGGYGYTF. For the CDR3, the DNA is TGTGCCAGCAGCTTGTTCTTGTTTGGGGGAGGCTATGGCTACACCTTC.

V usage is TRBV14 and J usage is TRBJ2-3; D might be TRBD1 or TRBD2, each matching 5 bases. V was clipped by 1 base and J by 2 bases, with 10 bases between them. Germline CDR1 and CDR2: SGHDN and FVKESK. The CDR3 is 15 amino acids. In DNA form, the CDR3 reads TGTGCCAGCAGCCAAGGAGGGACCTACACAGATACGCAGTATTTT. Its translation: CASSQGGTYTDTQYF.

The rearrangement joins TRBV6-5 to TRBJ1-1, with a weak D call TRBD1 (5 bases). Germline V gene data show CDR1 as MNHEY and CDR2 as SVGAGI. This CDR3 region has 14 residues. V lost 2 bases and J 6 bases, leaving 13 bases between the germline ends. The CDR3 DNA reads TGTGCCAGCAGTTACCTGGGGGGTATGGCTGAAGCTTTCTTT. The encoded protein is CASSYLGGMAEAFF.

The chain uses TRBV20-1 and TRBJ2-5; D unresolved. V lost 3 bases and J 3 bases, leaving 5 bases between the germline ends. The germline CDR1 and CDR2 sequences are DFQATT and SNEGSKA (reference sequence). The CDR3 is made up of 11 amino acids. The DNA of the CDR3 is TGCAGTGCTAGCCCTAAAGAGACCCAGTACTTC. Protein product: CSASPKETQYF.

J is TRBJ1-2 and V is TRBV30; D is possibly TRBD1 (6 bases). Trimming left V 4 bases short and J 8 bases short, with 17 bases between. The CDR3 is 13 residues long. In germline, CDR1 is GTSNPN, CDR2 SVGIG (reference sequence). DNA of the CDR3: TGTGCCTGGAATAAAAGAGAGGGGGACGGCTACACCTTC. Encoded protein: CAWNKREGDGYTF.

The chain is built from TRBV13 and TRBJ2-7, with 12 bases fitting TRBD2. V dropped 0 bases and J dropped 6; count of bases not matched to a gene: 12. The germline V gene has CDR1 PRHDT and CDR2 FYEKMQ (reference sequence). The CDR3 covers 18 residues. CDR3 sequence reads: CASSLGTRVWGLAGEQYF. DNA of the CDR3: TGTGCCAGCAGCTTAGGGACTAGGGTGTGGGGACTAGCGGGCGAGCAGTACTTC.

The J gene is TRBJ1-1, the V gene TRBV9, with a weak D call TRBD1 (5 bases). Germline V CDR1 and CDR2: SGDLS, YYNGEE. CDR3 length: 16 residues. Trimming took off 0 bases at V and 3 bases at J, with 15 bases between the two ends. The CDR3 protein is CASSVATGGLDTEAFF. DNA for the CDR3: TGTGCCAGCAGCGTAGCTACGGGGGGATTGGACACTGAAGCTTTCTTT. Variable domain in full (rest from reference TRBV9 and TRBJ1-1): DSGVTQTPKHLITATGQRVTLRCSPRSGDLSVYWYQQSLDQGLQFLIQYYNGEERAKGNILERFSAQQFPDLHSELNLSSLELGDSALYFCASSVATGGLDTEAFFGQGTRLTVV.

This chain joins TRBV6-1 and TRBJ1-2; no clear D gene. Trimming cost V 2 bases and J 4 bases, with 8 bases left between them. Germline CDR1 MNHNS, CDR2 SASEGT. The CDR3 totals 13 residues. The CDR3 region is CASSESGVYGYTF. The CDR3 DNA is TGTGCCAGCAGTGAAAGCGGCGTCTATGGCTACACCTTC.

The V and J genes are TRBV7-9 and TRBJ1-1, with D hard to call. CDR3 size: 12 residues. Trimming shortened V by 5 bases and J by 5 bases, and 9 bases separated the two germline ends. Germline V gene data show CDR1 as SEHNR and CDR2 as FQNEAQ (reference sequence). DNA for the CDR3: TGTGCCAGCAGCCCCGGCAGGACTGAAGCTTTCTTT. Translation: CASSPGRTEAFF.

This clone came up a few times. The chain uses TRBV14 and TRBJ2-5; weak D call: TRBD1 (5 bases). V gave up 1 base and J gave up 0 bases, with 18 bases separating them. The V gene's germline CDR1 is SGHDN and CDR2 FVKESK. This CDR3 region has 18 residues. In DNA form, the CDR3 reads TGTGCCAGCAGCCAAGTCATAGGGGTGGCCTCGTACCAAGAGACCCAGTACTTC. Its protein is CASSQVIGVASYQETQYF.

The chain employs TRBV14 and TRBJ2-2; tentatively, D is TRBD2 (6 bases). There are 13 residues in the CDR3. V shed 6 bases and J shed 7 bases, with 12 bases lying between them. Germline CDR1 and CDR2: SGHDN and FVKESK. CDR3 in amino acids: CASSVGRYGELFF. As DNA, the CDR3 is TGTGCCAGCAGTGTGGGGAGGTACGGGGAGCTGTTTTTT.

The chain couples TRBV6-5 to TRBJ1-5, with D maybe TRBD1 (5 bases). With 0 bases removed from V and 2 bases from J, the gap between germline ends came to 11 bases. The CDR3 is made up of 16 amino acids. Germline V gene sequence: CDR1 MNHEY, CDR2 SVGAGI. This CDR3 reads CASSYSGLGGNQPQHF. In DNA form, the CDR3 reads TGTGCCAGCAGTTACTCGGGGCTGGGCGGCAATCAGCCCCAGCATTTT.

V usage is TRBV5-4 and J usage is TRBJ2-3; the match to TRBD1 covers 8 bases. Germline V gene data show CDR1 as SGHNT and CDR2 as YYREEE (reference sequence). The ends lost 5 bases at V and 2 bases at J; junction bases unmatched: 4. There are 14 residues in the CDR3. The CDR3: CASSPGQATDTQYF. The CDR3 DNA is TGTGCCAGCAGTCCGGGACAGGCCACAGATACGCAGTATTTT. Drawing the rest from reference TRBV5-4 and TRBJ2-3, the complete variable domain is ETGVTQSPTHLIKTRGQQVTLRCSSQSGHNTVSWYQQALGQGPQFIFQYYREEENGRGNFPPRFSGLQFPNYSSELNVNALELDDSALYLCASSPGQATDTQYFGPGTRLTVL.